This T cell receptor beta chain is from a study of shared clonotypes between healthy human individuals (dated by TCRdb to about 2020). Looking at the study overall: The cohort included three men and two women between 18 and 49 years of age. For each donor, CD4 naive and CD4 memory were each given three plates, CD8 naive was given two plates, and CD8 memory was given one plate. To estimate repertoire size and how much clonotype sharing occurs between individuals, the study deeply sequenced the blood TCR repertoires of 4 to 6 healthy adults. Libraries were prepared and TCR repertoires were sequenced by different laboratories using diverse techniques, in order to increase sequencing depth and limit assay-specific biases. Leukapheresis yielded between about 0.94 and 10 billion PBMCs per donor. General study outcomes and caveats: Based on pairwise subsampling, the degree of clonotype sharing among donors was expected to be affected by sequencing depth. Even with the large sequencing depth, rarefaction of the sorted-subset datasets indicated that sequencing was incomplete. Compared with non-shared clonotypes, clonotypes shared by all four sorted-subset donors had higher generation probabilities. Sampling was restricted to blood, and TCR repertoires in tissues likely differ from the TCR repertoires found in blood. The small number of donors limited the genetic and exposure-history diversity represented. When a handful of donors were compared, the shared fraction of clonotypes was around 5% for naive CD4, less than 4% for naive CD8, 2% to 2.5% for memory CD4, and around 0.37% for memory CD8. Naive subsets generally had larger estimated clonotype richness than memory subsets did.

Using the deep immunoSEQ assay, multiplex PCR amplified TCR CDR3 regions from genomic DNA. Extracted genomic DNA from each cell subset was distributed evenly across all wells of several immunoSEQ 96-well plates, and each plate was treated as a replicate. For sorted subsets, approximately 200 ng of genomic DNA, equivalent to some 30,000 T cell genomes, went into each replicate PCR. The purified libraries were quantified using a Qubit 3.0 fluorometer, sized with a Bioanalyzer 2100, and then quantified again using the KAPA Library Quantification kit. Each immunoSEQ 96-well plate was sequenced on its own single-read 150-cycle Illumina NextSeq 550 flow cell. The study's own analysis went as follows. Because the immunoSEQ output held only junctional sequences and lacked quality scores, the filtering could not match the filtering applied to full-length reads. Sequences were annotated with PyIR, a Python wrapper for IgBLAST v1.9, and V/J genes and CDR3 were assigned using IMGT germline references. Reads were filtered out if the reads had weak V/J assignments (E-value above 1e-6), no CDR3, stop codons, out-of-frame junctions, or ambiguous translated residues. V3J clonotypes were defined as sequences sharing an identical inferred V gene, J gene, and CDR3 amino acid sequence. Percentage overlap between repertoires was calculated by dividing the number of shared unique clonotypes by the size of the smaller repertoire. Richness of each repertoire was evaluated using RTK rarefaction, the Chao1 estimator, and Recon v2.1 estimates of unobserved clonotypes. Generation probabilities were computed with OLGA for all TCRbeta clonotypes obtained by the gDNA method from a few donors. Not all clones reach the TCRdb copy of this immuneACCESS table, which keeps in-frame sequences only. Checked studies attribute under half of the gap to unresolved V genes and leave the rest unexplained. V and J calls and clone size are as listed in that table; D and trimming were resolved from the DNA. The sample has over a million clones on record, approximately 98.5% of them singletons. Roughly 0.36% of the sample is taken by the ten largest.

The donors were healthy, HIV-negative adults who had no recently reported acute infections or vaccinations. Every donor was a Caucasian adult residing in Nashville, Tennessee, USA. Magnetic negative selection was used to enrich CD4+ T cells, after which naive cells were positively selected on CD45RA and the negative fraction became the memory subset. Blood was collected by leukapheresis, and PBMCs were isolated by Ficoll-Histopaque density gradient centrifugation and then cryopreserved in liquid nitrogen vapor phase. Analytical flow cytometry was used to check the purity and quantity of each magnetically sorted T cell population. From each sorted fraction, genomic DNA was isolated and quantified by UV absorbance on a Nanodrop 2000c. Measured from the cysteine to the phenylalanine, the CDR3 is 10 residues long. Only the CDR3 DNA stays, 30 bases, in frame from base 1. The junction shows trimming of 6 bases on V and 6 bases on J, plus 3 bases between the germline ends. The germline V gene gives CDR1 as MNHNS and CDR2 as SASEGT.

To note about this clone: Its target antigen remains unknown. Base quality data are lacking; no much larger clone is found one base away.

The receptor's source is a man aged 25-45 years in good health. Specimen: naive CD4+ T cells sorted from blood. The sample's cell subset or site label, in plain terms: CD45RA+ positively selected. The sequence is built from TRBV6-1 and TRBJ2-1; too little of a D gene remains to name it. The CDR3 region: CASSLNEQFF. The sequenced DNA is TGTGCCAGCAGCCTCAATGAGCAGTTCTTC.